Presented here are 26 T cell receptor beta chains from one specimen sequenced in a study of shared clonotypes between healthy human individuals. Profiling relied on immunoSEQ multiplex PCR, and the TCRdb table lists in-frame clones only, not all of them. Of some 2,400,000 clones listed, roughly 95% are singletons. The sequenced material came from naive CD4+ T cells sorted from blood. Subset reported: CD45RA+ positively selected. The receptors stem from a man between 18 and 35 years old in good health.

The rearrangement joins TRBV28 to TRBJ2-7; tentatively, D is TRBD1 or TRBD2 (5 bases each). Trimming removed 7 bases at V and 2 bases at J, with 18 bases between. This CDR3 is built from 15 residues. From germline, CDR1 is MDHEN and CDR2 SYDVKM. The CDR3 protein is CASTRSFGTPYEQYF. For the CDR3, the DNA is TGTGCCAGCACCCGATCTTTTGGGACCCCCTACGAGCAGTACTTC.

On this clone: In the same sample, other DNA sequences code for this CDR3. V and J are TRBV30 and TRBJ1-5, with 7 bases lining up with TRBD1. Germline V gives CDR1 GTSNPN, CDR2 SVGIG (reference sequence). The CDR3 sequence is 14 residues long. V dropped 1 base and J dropped 4; count of bases not matched to a gene: 4. CDR3 in amino acids: CAWSAGTANQPQHF. The CDR3 bases are TGTGCCTGGAGTGCCGGGACAGCAAATCAGCCCCAGCATTTT.

This chain joins TRBV4-2 and TRBJ2-5, with 12 nucleotides matching TRBD2. The germline CDR1 and CDR2 sequences are LGHNA and YNFKEQ. Unmatched junction bases numbered 11, after V lost 4 bases and J lost 5 bases. The CDR3 length is 17 residues. The CDR3 DNA reads TGTGCCAGCAGCCTCGGGGATGCTAGCGGGGGGGTGGAGACCCAGTACTTC. It translates to CASSLGDASGGVETQYF.

This rearrangement joins TRBV2 to TRBJ2-1, with D uncertain. V was shortened by 6 bases and J by 0 bases, with 15 bases between the two germline ends. The CDR3 consists of 16 residues. CDR1 is SNHLY and CDR2 is FYNNEI in the germline V gene. In nucleotides, the CDR3 is TGTGCCAGCAGCCGGCGCGCGGCTAGCTCCTACAATGAGCAGTTCTTC. Its translation is CASSRRAASSYNEQFF.

The V call is TRBV5-1, the J call TRBJ2-7, with 9 bases fitting TRBD2. The CDR3 spans 17 residues. Unmatched junction bases numbered 16, after V lost 5 bases and J lost 4 bases. Germline V gene sequence: CDR1 SGHRS, CDR2 YFSETQ. In nucleotides, the CDR3 is TGCGCCAGCAGGCCGGGGCTAGCGGGGTCCGGGAGTTACGAGCAGTACTTC. Translation gives CASRPGLAGSGSYEQYF. The full variable domain, completed using reference TRBV5-1 and TRBJ2-7, is KAGVTQTPRYLIKTRGQQVTLSCSPISGHRSVSWYQQTPGQGLQFLFEYFSETQRNKGNFPGRFSGRQFSNSRSEMNVSTLELGDSALYLCASRPGLAGSGSYEQYFGPGTRLTVT.

This chain uses TRBV5-6 with TRBJ2-7; D uncertain. The CDR3 covers 12 residues. Germline V gene data show CDR1 as SGHDT and CDR2 as YYEEEE. Trimming removed 2 bases from V and 3 bases from J, with 6 bases in between. Written as DNA, the CDR3 is TGTGCCAGCAGCTTCAACGGCTACGAGCAGTACTTC. Encoded protein: CASSFNGYEQYF.

CDR3 sequence reads: CASLTSGQETQYF. The CDR3 DNA reads TGTGCCAGCTTGACTAGCGGACAAGAGACCCAGTACTTC. The chain uses TRBV2 and TRBJ2-5, with 9 bases fitting TRBD2. Germline values: CDR1 SNHLY, CDR2 FYNNEI. V shed 8 bases, J shed 2 bases, and the junction held 3 bases outside the gene matches. The CDR3 is 13 residues long.

J is TRBJ2-3 and V is TRBV7-2, with TRBD2 matching over 9 bases. The germline gives CDR1 SGHTA, CDR2 FQGNSA. The junction had 14 bases not matched to a gene; V was cut back by 6 bases and J by 4 bases. The CDR3 is 17 amino acids. CDR3 nucleotides: TGTGCCAGCAGAAAAACCGGGGGGCTAGCGGGATCAGATACGCAGTATTTT. Translated, it gives CASRKTGGLAGSDTQYF.

J is TRBJ1-2 and V is TRBV19; TRBD1 aligns across 12 bases. Germline V gene data show CDR1 as LNHDA and CDR2 as SQIVND (reference sequence). This CDR3 has 13 residues. With V trimmed by 8 bases and J by 7 bases, 5 bases remained unmatched. The CDR3 coding sequence is TGTGCCAGTCAGGGACAGGGGGCGGGTGGCTACACCTTC. Translating gives CASQGQGAGGYTF.

The rearrangement uses TRBV11-2 and TRBJ1-2; no reliable D call. This CDR3 is 15 amino acids long. The V end was cut by 5 bases, the J end by 6 bases, with 19 bases between. The germline V gene encodes CDR1 SGHAT and CDR2 FQNNGV. CDR3 sequence reads: CASSGGGNNINGYTF. Here the CDR3 DNA reads TGTGCCAGCAGCGGTGGAGGGAACAACATTAATGGCTACACCTTC.

The chain couples TRBV7-9 to TRBJ1-5; possibly TRBD1 for D (6 bases). Trimming took off 1 base at V and 2 bases at J, with 12 bases between the two ends. Looked up from germline, CDR1 is SEHNR and CDR2 is FQNEAQ (reference sequence). The CDR3 extends over 16 amino acids. CDR3 sequence: CASSLERGQGNQPQHF. The CDR3 nucleotides read TGTGCCAGCAGCTTAGAACGGGGGCAAGGCAATCAGCCCCAGCATTTT.

The chain couples TRBV7-9 to TRBJ1-1; the match to TRBD1 covers 7 bases. V lost 5 bases to trimming and J lost 0 bases; unmatched junction nucleotides: 6. The length of the CDR3 is 15 residues. From germline, CDR1 is SEHNR and CDR2 FQNEAQ (reference sequence). As DNA, the CDR3 is TGTGCCAGCAGCCTATCCGGGACAGTGAACACTGAAGCTTTCTTT. Protein: CASSLSGTVNTEAFF.

This rearrangement joins TRBV13 to TRBJ2-7; D tentatively fits TRBD1 or TRBD2 (5 bases each). The V end lost 5 bases, the J end lost 0 bases, and 17 bases lay between the germline ends. This CDR3 is built from 16 residues. Germline assignment: CDR1 PRHDT and CDR2 FYEKMQ (reference sequence). The CDR3 region is CASSAMGRSSSYEQYF. The DNA of the CDR3 is TGTGCCAGCAGCGCAATGGGACGGTCGAGCTCCTACGAGCAGTACTTC.

Notes on this clone: This sample includes further DNA sequences coding for the same CDR3. The V gene is TRBV7-2, the J gene TRBJ2-5; D remains ambiguous. Trimming removed 1 base from V and 2 bases from J, with 5 bases in between. CDR3 length: 13 amino acids. The germline V gene has CDR1 SGHTA and CDR2 FQGNSA. The DNA of the CDR3 is TGTGCCAGCAGCTTAGGGGCTCAAGAGACCCAGTACTTC. It yields the protein CASSLGAQETQYF.

The V call is TRBV5-1, the J call TRBJ2-1; 9 bases are a match to TRBD2. The CDR3 totals 16 residues. The V and J ends lost 5 bases and 0 bases, in that order; junction bases with no gene match: 6. Germline V CDR1 and CDR2: SGHRS, YFSETQ. The CDR3 bases are TGCGCCAGCAGGCAGAGTAGCGGGAGCTCCTACAATGAGCAGTTCTTC. Protein product: CASRQSSGSSYNEQFF. The full variable domain, rest sourced from reference TRBV5-1 and TRBJ2-1, is KAGVTQTPRYLIKTRGQQVTLSCSPISGHRSVSWYQQTPGQGLQFLFEYFSETQRNKGNFPGRFSGRQFSNSRSEMNVSTLELGDSALYLCASRQSSGSSYNEQFFGPGTRLTVL.

This chain links TRBV27 with TRBJ2-5; tentative D call: TRBD1 (5 bases). Germline V gives CDR1 MNHEY, CDR2 SMNVEV (reference sequence). The CDR3 is 13 amino acids. With 8 bases removed from V and 5 bases from J, the gap between germline ends came to 15 bases. This CDR3 is CASRQGAAETQYF. The CDR3 DNA reads TGTGCCAGCCGTCAAGGGGCAGCGGAGACCCAGTACTTC.

CDR3 loop: CAWSWADIYEQYF. CDR3 sequence (DNA): TGTGCCTGGAGCTGGGCAGATATCTACGAGCAGTACTTC. The chain employs TRBV30 and TRBJ2-7; D unresolved. Trimming took 3 bases from V and 3 from J, leaving 12 bases between them. The CDR3 is 13 residues long. Germline CDR1 reads GTSNPN; CDR2 reads SVGIG (reference sequence).

The chain employs TRBV7-3 and TRBJ2-1; 14 bases align to TRBD2. The V and J ends lost 2 bases and 4 bases, in that order; junction bases with no gene match: 10. The CDR3 totals 19 residues. Germline lookup yields CDR1 SGHTA and CDR2 FQGTGA. CDR3: CASSLRGRTSGGRYNEQFF. CDR3 in DNA: TGTGCCAGCAGCTTACGAGGTCGGACTAGCGGGGGGAGGTACAATGAGCAGTTCTTC. Supplemented by reference TRBV7-3 and TRBJ2-1, the full variable domain reads GAGVSQTPSNKVTEKGKYVELRCDPISGHTALYWYRQSLGQGPEFLIYFQGTGAADDSGLPNDRFFAVRPEGSVSTLKIQRTERGDSAVYLCASSLRGRTSGGRYNEQFFGPGTRLTVL.

A note on this clone: This CDR3 is also generated by other DNA sequences in the sample. The V and J genes are TRBV5-1 and TRBJ2-7; the D is unclear. This CDR3 has 14 amino acids. V lost 0 bases to trimming and J lost 0 bases, with 7 bases between them. Per germline, CDR1 SGHRS and CDR2 YFSETQ. The CDR3 DNA reads TGCGCCAGCAGCTTGGGTGGCTTCTCCTACGAGCAGTACTTC. It is translated as CASSLGGFSYEQYF.

The chain couples TRBV30 to TRBJ2-5; D gene uncertain. Between the trimmed V and J ends, which lost 5 bases and 5 bases, there was a span of 9 bases. The germline V gene encodes CDR1 GTSNPN and CDR2 SVGIG (reference sequence). This CDR3 has 11 residues. CDR3 coding DNA: TGTGCCTGGGGGATCCGGGAGACCCAGTACTTC. Translation: CAWGIRETQYF.

This chain uses TRBV7-2 with TRBJ2-2; TRBD2 aligns across 10 bases. Germline values: CDR1 SGHTA, CDR2 FQGNSA. V shed 10 bases, J shed 0 bases, and the junction held 8 bases outside the gene matches. The CDR3 totals 16 residues. In DNA form, the CDR3 reads TGTGCCACCTCTAGCGGGAGAAAACCGAACACCGGGGAGCTGTTTTTT. It encodes CATSSGRKPNTGELFF.

The chain combines TRBV11-2 with TRBJ2-3; D may match TRBD1 or TRBD2 (5 bases each). The V end lost 1 base, the J end lost 7 bases, and 9 bases lay between the germline ends. CDR1 SGHAT and CDR2 FQNNGV come from the germline V gene. The length of the CDR3 is 13 residues. The CDR3 region is CASSLGGPNTQYF. The CDR3 DNA reads as TGTGCCAGCAGCTTAGGGGGACCGAATACGCAGTATTTT. Full variable domain (missing parts from reference TRBV11-2 and TRBJ2-3): EAGVAQSPRYKIIEKRQSVAFWCNPISGHATLYWYQQILGQGPKLLIQFQNNGVVDDSQLPKDRFSAERLKGVDSTLKIQPAKLEDSAVYLCASSLGGPNTQYFGPGTRLTVL.

Regarding this clone: Other DNA sequences of this sample code for an identical CDR3. The J gene is TRBJ2-1, the V gene TRBV18, with 9 bases matching TRBD2. V gave up 6 bases and J gave up 7 bases; unmatched junction bases: 4. The length of the CDR3 is 13 residues. Germline assignment: CDR1 KGHSH and CDR2 LQKENI. The CDR3 reads CASSPSGNNEQFF. The CDR3 DNA reads as TGTGCCAGCTCTCCTAGCGGGAATAATGAGCAGTTCTTC. The full variable domain, with the rest looked up from reference TRBV18 and TRBJ2-1, is NAGVMQNPRHLVRRRGQEARLRCSPMKGHSHVYWYRQLPEEGLKFMVYLQKENIIDESGMPKERFSAEFPKEGPSILRIQQVVRGDSAAYFCASSPSGNNEQFFGPGTRLTVL.

The rearrangement links TRBV2 to TRBJ2-2; no clear D gene. Trimming took 6 bases from V and 7 from J, leaving 6 bases between them. Germline-derived CDR1 and CDR2 are SNHLY and FYNNEI. The CDR3 sequence is 11 residues long. CDR3 in amino acids: CASRAGGELFF. The CDR3 DNA reads TGTGCCAGCAGGGCAGGCGGGGAGCTGTTTTTT.

V usage is TRBV30 and J usage is TRBJ1-5; 9 nucleotides agree with TRBD1. J was trimmed by 3 bases and V by 4 bases; bases with no gene match: 16. In germline, CDR1 is GTSNPN, CDR2 SVGIG (reference sequence). This CDR3 spans 18 amino acids. The CDR3 sequence is CAWNSGTGKVLTNQPQHF. DNA of the CDR3: TGTGCCTGGAATTCCGGGACAGGGAAGGTACTTACCAATCAGCCCCAGCATTTT.

This chain uses TRBV7-9 with TRBJ2-3, with D perhaps matching TRBD1 (6 bases). Trimming stripped 6 bases from V and 1 base from J, with 14 bases between. Germline lookup yields CDR1 SEHNR and CDR2 FQNEAQ (reference sequence). The CDR3 covers 15 residues. The CDR3 DNA reads TGTGCCAGCAGGAGGACAGCGTTGGGCACAGATACGCAGTATTTT. Its protein product is CASRRTALGTDTQYF.